This T cell receptor (beta chain) was captured by sequencing in a study of blood T cells in healthy people across ages. This clonotype was detected ten times or more. Its antigen remains unidentified. The authors isolated at least 6.5 million PBMCs per sample. For the second PCR, which ran for about 7 to 12 cycles, a sample-barcoded 5' primer and a J-beta primer mix were used. Each of the cDNA molecules was tagged by a template-switch adaptor with 12 random nucleotides. TCRdb itself ran the 5' RACE reads through MiXCR, one entry per CDR3 protein. Among more than 900,000 distinct CDR3 sequences listed, approximately 32% were seen once. Study results and caveats: Relative to aged donors, long-lived donors carried more naive CD4+ cells and displayed higher diversity.

Germline assignment: CDR1 SGHRS and CDR2 YFSETQ. The CDR3 is made up of 15 amino acids. Germline trimming cut 3 bases from V and 2 bases from J; bases unmatched to any gene: 7. The data were also submitted as part of a second study, on T cells of mothers and their children. That paper notes: Donors were three healthy Caucasian mothers and their six children.

V and J are TRBV5-1 and TRBJ2-7; 8 bases are a match to TRBD2. This receptor was taken from a woman in her thirties or forties in good health. Sequencing was performed on blood. CDR3 DNA: TGCGCCAGCAGCTCCCAGAGCGGGGGTCCCTACGAGCAGTACTTC. This sequence encodes CASSSQSGGPYEQYF.